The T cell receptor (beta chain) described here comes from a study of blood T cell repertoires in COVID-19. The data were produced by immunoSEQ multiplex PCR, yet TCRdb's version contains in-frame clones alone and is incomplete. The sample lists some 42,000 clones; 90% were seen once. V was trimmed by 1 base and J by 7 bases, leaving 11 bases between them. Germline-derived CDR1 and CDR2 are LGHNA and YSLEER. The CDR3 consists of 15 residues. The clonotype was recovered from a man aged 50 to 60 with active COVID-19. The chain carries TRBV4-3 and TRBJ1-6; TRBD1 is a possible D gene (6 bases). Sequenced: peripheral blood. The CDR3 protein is CASSQGQGFNSPLHF. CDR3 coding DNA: TGCGCCAGCAGCCAAGGTCAGGGGTTCAATTCACCCCTCCACTTT.